A selection of T cell receptor beta chains follows, all from one sample in a study of blood T cell repertoires in COVID-19. Sequencing used immunoSEQ multiplex PCR; TCRdb keeps in-frame clones, though not all of them. The table lists some 140,000 clones, about 86% of them singletons, with around 18% in the top ten. The source material was peripheral blood. The receptors were sampled from a woman in her 50s who had recovered from COVID-19. The CDR3 runs from the conserved cysteine through the conserved F or W. The D gene is left open where the match is weak. Size values are once, few and many counts, or a class for expanded clones, and some rows have none.

V gene: TRBV11-3; J gene: TRBJ2-6; CDR3 length: 16; D gene: NA; clone size: NA; CDR3 protein: CASSEVGEDGANVLTF; CDR3 DNA: TGTGCCAGCAGCGAGGTAGGGGAGGACGGGGCCAACGTCCTGACTTTC
V gene: TRBV12-3/TRBV12-4; J gene: TRBJ1-2; CDR3 length: 13; D gene: TRBD1; clone size: NA; CDR3 protein: CASGRGQFYGYTF; CDR3 DNA: TGTGCCAGCGGGCGGGGACAGTTCTATGGCTACACCTTC
V gene: TRBV4-1; J gene: TRBJ1-2; CDR3 length: 20; D gene: NA; clone size: NA; CDR3 protein: CASSQEFDYFGTGSNYGYTF; CDR3 DNA: TGCGCCAGCAGCCAAGAATTTGATTATTTTGGAACAGGTAGTAACTATGGCTACACCTTC
V gene: TRBV18; J gene: TRBJ1-1; CDR3 length: 13; D gene: NA; clone size: NA; CDR3 protein: CASSTGGVTEAFF; CDR3 DNA: TGTGCCAGCTCAACGGGAGGGGTCACTGAAGCTTTCTTT
V gene: TRBV2; J gene: TRBJ2-7; CDR3 length: 15; D gene: TRBD1; clone size: many; CDR3 protein: CASSDVQGYTYEQYF; CDR3 DNA: TGTGCCAGCAGTGACGTACAGGGGTATACCTACGAGCAGTACTTC
V gene: TRBV6-5; J gene: TRBJ1-5; CDR3 length: 14; D gene: NA; clone size: NA; CDR3 protein: CASSRRSPNQPQHF; CDR3 DNA: TGTGCCAGCTCTCGGAGGTCTCCTAATCAGCCCCAGCATTTT
V gene: TRBV7-8; J gene: TRBJ2-1; CDR3 length: 13; D gene: NA; clone size: few; CDR3 protein: CASRARATVEQFF; CDR3 DNA: TGTGCCAGCAGGGCCAGGGCGACTGTTGAGCAGTTCTTC
V gene: TRBV4-1; J gene: TRBJ1-6; CDR3 length: 17; D gene: NA; clone size: few; CDR3 protein: CASSQGTVLSYNSPLHF; CDR3 DNA: TGCGCCAGCAGCCAAGGCACTGTTCTCTCCTATAATTCACCCCTCCACTTT
V gene: TRBV3-1/TRBV3-2; J gene: TRBJ2-4; CDR3 length: 19; D gene: TRBD2; clone size: NA; CDR3 protein: CASSHLSLAGGPAKNIQYF; CDR3 DNA: TGTGCCAGCAGCCATCTTTCGCTAGCGGGGGGGCCGGCCAAAAACATTCAGTACTTC
V gene: TRBV11-2; J gene: TRBJ2-5; CDR3 length: 16; D gene: TRBD2; clone size: NA; CDR3 protein: CASSLEEASGIETQYF; CDR3 DNA: TGTGCCAGCAGCTTAGAGGAGGCTAGCGGGATCGAGACCCAGTACTTC
V gene: TRBV7-2; J gene: TRBJ2-5; CDR3 length: 14; D gene: NA; clone size: NA; CDR3 protein: CASSFNTGPETQYF; CDR3 DNA: TGTGCCAGCAGCTTTAACACAGGTCCCGAGACCCAGTACTTC
V gene: TRBV7-9; J gene: TRBJ1-3; CDR3 length: 16; D gene: TRBD1; clone size: NA; CDR3 protein: CASRLSTGFHGNTIYF; CDR3 DNA: TGTGCCAGCAGACTATCGACAGGGTTCCATGGAAACACCATATATTTT
V gene: TRBV7-2; J gene: TRBJ1-2; CDR3 length: 14; D gene: TRBD1; clone size: NA; CDR3 protein: CASSAGQANYGYTF; CDR3 DNA: TGTGCCAGCAGCGCTGGACAGGCGAACTATGGCTACACCTTC
V gene: TRBV18; J gene: TRBJ2-7; CDR3 length: 16; D gene: TRBD2; clone size: NA; CDR3 protein: CASSPKLLAGGPEQYF; CDR3 DNA: TGTGCCAGCTCACCCAAATTACTAGCGGGAGGGCCCGAGCAGTACTTC
V gene: TRBV28; J gene: TRBJ2-3; CDR3 length: 13; D gene: NA; clone size: NA; CDR3 protein: CASRIQGSDTQYF; CDR3 DNA: TGTGCCAGCAGAATACAGGGTTCAGATACGCAGTATTTT
V gene: TRBV30; J gene: TRBJ2-7; CDR3 length: 13; D gene: TRBD1; clone size: NA; CDR3 protein: CAWRTGGRYEQYF; CDR3 DNA: TGTGCCTGGAGGACAGGGGGGAGGTACGAGCAGTACTTC
V gene: TRBV15; J gene: TRBJ2-7; CDR3 length: 16; D gene: TRBD2; clone size: NA; CDR3 protein: CATSRDGLAGVYEQYF; CDR3 DNA: TGTGCCACCAGCAGAGATGGCCTAGCGGGAGTTTACGAGCAGTACTTC
V gene: TRBV5-4; J gene: TRBJ1-3; CDR3 length: 20; D gene: NA; clone size: NA; CDR3 protein: CASSLEWGPQDRRSGNTIYF; CDR3 DNA: TGTGCCAGCAGCTTGGAATGGGGGCCGCAAGATAGGAGGTCTGGAAACACCATATATTTT
V gene: TRBV4-1; J gene: TRBJ1-2; CDR3 length: 15; D gene: NA; clone size: NA; CDR3 protein: CASTPFSGADYGYTF; CDR3 DNA: TGCGCCAGCACCCCGTTCTCTGGGGCGGACTATGGCTACACCTTC
V gene: TRBV5-4; J gene: TRBJ1-2; CDR3 length: 13; D gene: TRBD1; clone size: NA; CDR3 protein: CASSLGTGAGYTF; CDR3 DNA: TGTGCCAGCAGCTTAGGGACAGGGGCTGGCTACACCTTC
V gene: TRBV2; J gene: TRBJ2-3; CDR3 length: 15; D gene: TRBD1; clone size: NA; CDR3 protein: CASREGQGGTDTQYF; CDR3 DNA: TGTGCCAGCAGAGAGGGACAGGGCGGGACAGATACGCAGTATTTT
V gene: TRBV4-2; J gene: TRBJ2-5; CDR3 length: 14; D gene: NA; clone size: NA; CDR3 protein: CASSGGTYQETQYF; CDR3 DNA: TGTGCCAGCAGCGGGGGGACTTACCAAGAGACCCAGTACTTC
V gene: TRBV6-5; J gene: TRBJ2-7; CDR3 length: 13; D gene: NA; clone size: NA; CDR3 protein: CASTRDFFGEQYF; CDR3 DNA: TGTGCCAGCACCAGGGACTTTTTTGGGGAGCAGTACTTC
V gene: TRBV5-1; J gene: TRBJ1-1; CDR3 length: 15; D gene: TRBD1; clone size: NA; CDR3 protein: CASSFLQGAGTEAFF; CDR3 DNA: TGCGCCAGCAGCTTCTTGCAGGGGGCCGGCACTGAAGCTTTCTTT
V gene: TRBV6-5; J gene: TRBJ2-7; CDR3 length: 14; D gene: TRBD1; clone size: once; CDR3 protein: CASSSPGTAYEQYF; CDR3 DNA: TGTGCCAGCAGTTCCCCCGGGACAGCCTACGAGCAGTACTTC
V gene: TRBV7-2; J gene: TRBJ2-1; CDR3 length: 14; D gene: TRBD1; clone size: once; CDR3 protein: CASSPRATGAEQFF; CDR3 DNA: TGTGCCAGCAGCCCCAGGGCGACAGGGGCTGAGCAGTTCTTC
V gene: TRBV5-6; J gene: TRBJ1-1; CDR3 length: 14; D gene: NA; clone size: NA; CDR3 protein: CASSSRQGYTEAFF; CDR3 DNA: TGTGCCAGCAGCTCAAGGCAGGGCTACACTGAAGCTTTCTTT
V gene: TRBV18; J gene: TRBJ1-5; CDR3 length: 15; D gene: TRBD1; clone size: NA; CDR3 protein: CASRTDGTVNQPQHF; CDR3 DNA: TGTGCCAGCCGAACAGATGGGACAGTAAATCAGCCCCAGCATTTT
V gene: TRBV30; J gene: TRBJ1-6; CDR3 length: 12; D gene: NA; clone size: NA; CDR3 protein: CAWKRATTPLHF; CDR3 DNA: TGTGCCTGGAAACGCGCCACCACACCCCTCCACTTT
V gene: TRBV18; J gene: TRBJ2-3; CDR3 length: 12; D gene: NA; clone size: NA; CDR3 protein: CASSRSSDPQYF; CDR3 DNA: TGTGCCAGCTCACGGTCTAGCGACCCCCAGTATTTT
V gene: TRBV2; J gene: TRBJ1-5; CDR3 length: 14; D gene: NA; clone size: NA; CDR3 protein: CASSVQGGNQPQHF; CDR3 DNA: TGTGCCAGCAGCGTACAGGGAGGCAATCAGCCCCAGCATTTT
V gene: TRBV29-1; J gene: TRBJ1-1; CDR3 length: 13; D gene: TRBD1; clone size: NA; CDR3 protein: CSAMGQGKYLAFF; CDR3 DNA: TGCAGCGCTATGGGACAGGGTAAATATTTGGCTTTCTTT
V gene: TRBV10-2; J gene: TRBJ2-1; CDR3 length: 14; D gene: TRBD1; clone size: once; CDR3 protein: CASRTGGSYNEQFF; CDR3 DNA: TGCGCCAGCAGGACAGGGGGCTCCTACAATGAGCAGTTCTTC
V gene: TRBV28; J gene: TRBJ2-7; CDR3 length: 13; D gene: TRBD2; clone size: NA; CDR3 protein: CASTLRTRHEQYF; CDR3 DNA: TGTGCCAGCACCCTCCGGACTAGGCACGAGCAGTACTTC
V gene: TRBV10-3; J gene: TRBJ2-3; CDR3 length: 15; D gene: NA; clone size: once; CDR3 protein: CAISESEASTDTQYF; CDR3 DNA: TGTGCCATCAGTGAGTCCGAGGCTAGCACAGATACGCAGTATTTT
V gene: TRBV18; J gene: TRBJ1-2; CDR3 length: 13; D gene: NA; clone size: NA; CDR3 protein: CASSPTGNYGYTF; CDR3 DNA: TGTGCCAGCTCACCAACAGGGAACTATGGCTACACCTTC
V gene: TRBV5-4; J gene: TRBJ1-6; CDR3 length: 14; D gene: NA; clone size: NA; CDR3 protein: CASSLRDRDSPLHF; CDR3 DNA: TGTGCCAGCAGCCTCCGCGACCGGGATTCACCCCTCCACTTT
V gene: TRBV5-6; J gene: TRBJ2-2; CDR3 length: 18; D gene: NA; clone size: NA; CDR3 protein: CASSRLETRYANTGELFF; CDR3 DNA: TGTGCCAGCAGCCGACTAGAAACTCGGTATGCGAACACCGGGGAGCTGTTTTTT
V gene: TRBV5-4; J gene: TRBJ1-2; CDR3 length: 16; D gene: NA; clone size: NA; CDR3 protein: CASSLEPTANHYGYTF; CDR3 DNA: TGTGCCAGCAGCTTGGAGCCTACTGCGAATCACTATGGCTACACCTTC
V gene: TRBV5-1; J gene: TRBJ2-7; CDR3 length: 11; D gene: NA; clone size: NA; CDR3 protein: CASRSSYEQYF; CDR3 DNA: TGCGCCAGCAGGAGCTCCTACGAGCAGTACTTC
V gene: TRBV4-1; J gene: TRBJ2-2; CDR3 length: 13; D gene: NA; clone size: NA; CDR3 protein: CASGFGVTGELFF; CDR3 DNA: TGCGCCAGCGGGTTCGGAGTCACCGGGGAGCTGTTTTTT
V gene: TRBV20-1; J gene: TRBJ1-1; CDR3 length: 11; D gene: NA; clone size: NA; CDR3 protein: CSARGGSEAFF; CDR3 DNA: TGCAGTGCTAGAGGGGGCTCTGAAGCTTTCTTT
V gene: TRBV3-1/TRBV3-2; J gene: TRBJ2-5; CDR3 length: 14; D gene: NA; clone size: NA; CDR3 protein: CASSQNVGEETQYF; CDR3 DNA: TGTGCCAGCAGCCAAAACGTAGGGGAAGAGACCCAGTACTTC
V gene: TRBV3-1/TRBV3-2; J gene: TRBJ2-1; CDR3 length: 14; D gene: TRBD2; clone size: NA; CDR3 protein: CASSQAGRVNEQFF; CDR3 DNA: TGTGCCAGCAGCCAGGCCGGGAGGGTGAATGAGCAGTTCTTC
V gene: TRBV6-5; J gene: TRBJ1-4; CDR3 length: 13; D gene: TRBD1; clone size: NA; CDR3 protein: CASSQDRLEKLFF; CDR3 DNA: TGTGCCAGCAGTCAGGACAGGTTAGAAAAACTGTTTTTT
V gene: TRBV4-1; J gene: TRBJ2-5; CDR3 length: 19; D gene: TRBD2; clone size: once; CDR3 protein: CASSQDNSGRATTQETQYF; CDR3 DNA: TGCGCCAGCAGCCAAGATAATAGCGGGAGGGCCACGACGCAAGAGACCCAGTACTTC
V gene: TRBV7-3; J gene: TRBJ2-3; CDR3 length: 14; D gene: NA; clone size: NA; CDR3 protein: CASSPNLKRGTQYF; CDR3 DNA: TGTGCCAGCAGCCCGAACTTAAAACGGGGTACGCAGTATTTT